The sequence of this T cell receptor beta chain was determined in a study of CD8+ T cells in alopecia areata. Study-wide results and limits: Higher clonality and more expanded CD8+ clones appeared in lesional than normal scalp. Within the top 100, expanded CD8+ clones significantly decreased with tofacitinib, as did scalp clonality. Uncertain still, given a single nonresponder, is whether baseline CD8+ expansion links to response.

V lost 4 bases to trimming and J lost 6 bases; unmatched junction nucleotides: 6. The CDR3 has 14 residues. Germline-derived CDR1 and CDR2 are MNHNS and SASEGT. RNA was isolated and reverse transcribed to cDNA, the sequencing template. The protocol was immunoSEQ multiplex PCR, while the TCRdb copy is restricted to in-frame clones and leaves out a portion. The repertoire includes 95,000 to 150,000 clones, more than 40% of them detected once, and roughly 0.5% sits in the top ten. With respect to this clone: Its antigen is unidentified.

The sample's treatment: oral pan-JAK inhibitor, 5-10 mg twice daily. This specimen consisted of CD4+ T cells sorted from blood, obtained at week 4, from a patient treated with tofacitinib. The gene calls are TRBV6-1 and TRBJ2-1; 7 positions agree with TRBD1. This sequence was found in a human donor with alopecia areata. The CDR3 nucleotides are TGTGCCAGCAGTGGAGGCGACAGGGTCAATGAGCAGTTCTTC. This encodes CASSGGDRVNEQFF.